The present T cell receptor (beta chain) was sequenced within a study of T cell repertoires in cytomegalovirus infection. Using its own MiXCR run on the reads, TCRdb lists one record per CDR3 protein. The data contain 150,000 to 200,000 distinct CDR3 sequences, approximately 15% of them singletons. The CDR3 is 18 residues long. Germline CDR1 is MNHEY and CDR2 is SMNVEV (reference sequence). V was clipped by 5 bases and J by 1 base; unmatched bases: 10. This clonotype has at least ten counts. This chain links TRBV27 with TRBJ2-2; 10 positions match TRBD2. This clonotype was obtained from a human donor in good health (CMV status not recorded). Some clones in this sample may be carry-over from other donors' samples. The sample consisted of PBMCs. The CDR3 sequence is CASSPSGLAVLNTGELFF. The CDR3, as DNA: TGTGCCAGCAGTCCGTCCGGACTAGCGGTTTTGAACACCGGGGAGCTGTTTTTT.